One sample yielded the 27 T cell receptor beta chains listed below, sequenced in a study of CXCR3-negative and CXCR3-positive naive CD8 T cells. Via 5' RACE with UMI labels, TRB cDNA libraries were prepared. TCRdb re-called the 5' RACE reads; one entry per CDR3 protein, DNA not given. Recorded for this sample: about 40,000 distinct CDR3 sequences. The sample consisted of memory CD8+ T cells from blood. All receptors derive from a human donor in good health. Some clones in this sample may be carry-over from other donors' samples.

The rearrangement links TRBV4-3 to TRBJ2-1. The CDR3 runs to 16 residues. CDR1 is LGHNA and CDR2 is YSLEER in the germline V gene. This CDR3 is CASSQELGLAEDEQFF.

The chain uses TRBV7-2 and TRBJ2-1; TCRdb proposes TRBD1, but this gene call is untestable without DNA. This CDR3 region has 15 residues. CDR1 SGHTA and CDR2 FQGNSA come from the germline V gene. This chain's CDR3 is CASSQLVDGALEQFF.

The chain joins TRBV15 to TRBJ1-6; TCRdb outputs TRBD1, but without DNA this stays unchecked. Germline loops: CDR1 LNHNV, CDR2 YYDKDF (reference sequence). CDR3 length: 14 amino acids. The CDR3 region is CATSRDLVGELLHF. Combining the CDR3 with reference TRBV15 and TRBJ1-6 gives the whole variable domain DAMVIQNPRYQVTQFGKPVTLSCSQTLNHNVMYWYQQKSSQAPKLLFHYYDKDFNNEADTPDNFQSRRPNTSFCFLDIRSPGLGDTAMYLCATSRDLVGELLHFGNGTRLTVT.

J is TRBJ2-3 and V is TRBV6-5; as DNA is missing, the TRBD2 call by TCRdb cannot be tested. The CDR3 totals 16 residues. The germline gives CDR1 MNHEY, CDR2 SVGAGI. This CDR3 is CASSQGSSGATDTQYF.

The rearrangement joins TRBV4-2 to TRBJ2-1. Germline assignment: CDR1 LGHNA and CDR2 YNFKEQ. The CDR3 runs to 11 residues. The chain's CDR3 is CASSHGQDPFF.

The chain joins TRBV4-1 to TRBJ2-7. CDR3 size: 13 residues. Germline V CDR1 and CDR2: MGHRA, YSYEKL. CDR3: CASSQVYVGEQYF.

CDR3 loop: CASSQAPGSGYGYTF. The V gene is TRBV4-3, the J gene TRBJ1-2. From germline, CDR1 is LGHNA and CDR2 YSLEER. The CDR3 totals 15 residues.

CDR3 region: CASRRDRGKWNIQYF. V gene TRBV6-2 or TRBV6-3 combines with J gene TRBJ2-4; the TRBD1 assignment by TCRdb is unverifiable without DNA. Germline V gene sequence: CDR1 MNHEY, CDR2 SVGEGT. This CDR3 contains 15 residues.

The chain is built from TRBV29-1 and TRBJ1-1; TCRdb designates TRBD1, a call that cannot be tested without DNA. From germline, CDR1 is SQVTM and CDR2 ANQGSEA. CDR3 size: 13 residues. CDR3 protein: CSVEFRENTEAFF.

The rearrangement uses TRBV7-9 and TRBJ2-3. The CDR3 spans 12 residues. Germline V gene lookup returns CDR1 SEHNR and CDR2 FQNEAQ (reference sequence). This chain's CDR3 is CASSLGTDTQYF.

In terms of frequency, this clonotype is medium-sized. CDR3 in amino acids: CSTRDRGNNEQFF. V gene TRBV29-1 combines with J gene TRBJ2-1; TCRdb indicates TRBD1, and absent DNA this call remains unverified. This CDR3 contains 13 residues. Germline V gene sequence: CDR1 SQVTM, CDR2 ANQGSEA.

The J gene is TRBJ2-1, the V gene TRBV15; TCRdb calls TRBD1, which cannot be checked without DNA. Germline loops: CDR1 LNHNV, CDR2 YYDKDF (reference sequence). CDR3 length: 14 amino acids. The CDR3 sequence: CATSRGDGYNEQFF.

Frequency places this clonotype as medium-sized. This chain connects TRBV6-4 to TRBJ2-2; TCRdb's assignment of TRBD2 cannot be checked, as there is no DNA. CDR1 is MRHNA and CDR2 is SNTAGT in the germline V gene. The CDR3 runs 16 residues. CDR3 sequence reads: CASSEDSGGHAGELFF.

V usage is TRBV29-1 and J usage is TRBJ2-3; the TCRdb D gene call, TRBD1, has no DNA to confirm it. This CDR3 comprises 16 residues. CDR1 and CDR2 from the germline V gene are SQVTM and ANQGSEA. This CDR3 is CSVDQPRGTYTDTQYF.

V and J are TRBV7-7 and TRBJ2-5; TCRdb designates TRBD2, a call that cannot be tested without DNA. Germline V gene data show CDR1 as SSHAT and CDR2 as FNYEAQ (reference sequence). The CDR3 is 15 residues long. CDR3 residues: CASSINRGTAETQYF.

This rearrangement joins TRBV7-2 to TRBJ2-7. CDR3 size: 11 residues. Germline assignment: CDR1 SGHTA and CDR2 FQGNSA. CDR3 in amino acids: CASSDPYEQYF.

The V call is TRBV18, the J call TRBJ2-5; absent DNA, TCRdb's TRBD1 call cannot be checked. Germline V CDR1 and CDR2: KGHSH, LQKENI. CDR3 length: 14 amino acids. The CDR3 is CASSPLRAQETQYF.

The rearrangement joins TRBV20-1 to TRBJ1-6; TCRdb outputs TRBD1, but without DNA this stays unchecked. Germline V gives CDR1 DFQATT, CDR2 SNEGSKA (reference sequence). CDR3 length: 14 amino acids. The CDR3 spells CSARPGQENSPLHF.

CDR3 protein: CASSGPDQETQYF. This chain links TRBV11-2 with TRBJ2-5; TCRdb's assignment of TRBD2 cannot be checked, as there is no DNA. Germline assignment: CDR1 SGHAT and CDR2 FQNNGV. The CDR3 sequence is 13 residues long.

The V call is TRBV7-2, the J call TRBJ1-1; there is no DNA to check the TCRdb D call of TRBD1. CDR3 length: 15 residues. CDR1 is SGHTA and CDR2 is FQGNSA in the germline V gene. The CDR3 region is CASSPLQGPNTEAFF. The entire variable domain, with the rest obtained from reference TRBV7-2 and TRBJ1-1, is as follows: GAGVSQSPSNKVTEKGKDVELRCDPISGHTALYWYRQSLGQGLEFLIYFQGNSAPDKSGLPSDRFSAERTGGSVSTLTIQRTQQEDSAVYLCASSPLQGPNTEAFFGQGTRLTVV.

This chain connects TRBV9 to TRBJ1-1; TCRdb's D call, TRBD1, is unchecked because there is no DNA. The CDR3 totals 14 residues. CDR1 is SGDLS and CDR2 is YYNGEE in the germline V gene. CDR3 sequence reads: CASNLNGGNTEAFF.

The chain recombines TRBV7-9 with TRBJ1-5. Germline V gives CDR1 SEHNR, CDR2 FQNEAQ (reference sequence). The CDR3 has 12 residues. CDR3 protein: CASSHTAQPQHF. The full variable domain, with the rest looked up from reference TRBV7-9 and TRBJ1-5, is DTGVSQNPRHKITKRGQNVTFRCDPISEHNRLYWYRQTLGQGPEFLTYFQNEAQLEKSRLLSDRFSAERPKGSFSTLEIQRTEQGDSAMYLCASSHTAQPQHFGDGTRLSIL.

The gene calls are TRBV7-9 and TRBJ2-1; TCRdb's D call, TRBD1, is unchecked because there is no DNA. The CDR3 is 15 residues long. Germline V gives CDR1 SEHNR, CDR2 FQNEAQ (reference sequence). CDR3 in amino acids: CASSTGTAPYNEQFF. Variable domain in full (rest from reference TRBV7-9 and TRBJ2-1): DTGVSQNPRHKITKRGQNVTFRCDPISEHNRLYWYRQTLGQGPEFLTYFQNEAQLEKSRLLSDRFSAERPKGSFSTLEIQRTEQGDSAMYLCASSTGTAPYNEQFFGPGTRLTVL.

The chain has TRBV5-1 and TRBJ2-7; TCRdb designates TRBD1, a call that cannot be tested without DNA. This CDR3 has 13 amino acids. Germline assignment: CDR1 SGHRS and CDR2 YFSETQ. The CDR3 sequence is CASSTEGGYEQYF.

The chain carries TRBV21-1 and TRBJ2-5; as DNA is missing, the TRBD2 call by TCRdb cannot be tested. TRBV21-1 has pseudogene status. CDR3 length: 17 amino acids. CDR3 protein: CASSPRLAGGLQETQYF.

The gene calls are TRBV7-9 and TRBJ1-1; TCRdb's D call of TRBD1 is untestable without DNA. Germline-derived CDR1 and CDR2 are SEHNR and FQNEAQ (reference sequence). The CDR3 runs to 17 residues. The CDR3 loop is CASSLDSWTGQNTEAFF. The full variable domain, its missing parts supplied by reference TRBV7-9 and TRBJ1-1, is DTGVSQNPRHKITKRGQNVTFRCDPISEHNRLYWYRQTLGQGPEFLTYFQNEAQLEKSRLLSDRFSAERPKGSFSTLEIQRTEQGDSAMYLCASSLDSWTGQNTEAFFGQGTRLTVV.

The rearrangement links TRBV24-1 to TRBJ2-1; the D call of TRBD2 rests on TCRdb alone, since no DNA is present to check it. This CDR3 spans 15 amino acids. Germline CDR1 KGHDR, CDR2 SFDVKD. The CDR3 sequence: CATSDQAGDLNEQFF.